Listed below are T cell receptor beta chains from one sample, sequenced in a study of PD-1 blockade in classical Hodgkin lymphoma. Method: immunoSEQ multiplex PCR; TCRdb's copy keeps in-frame clones and lacks some. Among 15,000 to 20,000 clones, around 80% were seen once, and the ten largest hold 3.5% to 5%. Here the sequenced sample was peripheral blood mononuclear cells (PBMCs), taken at baseline. These receptors were obtained from a human donor with classical Hodgkin lymphoma. Each CDR3 is given with its conserved first and last residue. A D gene is named only where the DNA matches it firmly. Size is stated for part of the rows, as once, few or many counts, or as a class when the clone is expanded.

TRBJ2-3	NA	TRBV29-1	TRBD1	TGCAGCGTTGAGGATGGGGGGACAGGGCTAGATCCAGATACGCAGTATTTT	CSVEDGGTGLDPDTQYF
TRBJ1-1	NA	TRBV7-9	NA	TGTGCCAGCAGCTTAGCTCTGAACACTGAAGCTTTCTTT	CASSLALNTEAFF
TRBJ2-1	NA	TRBV29-1	NA	TGCAGCGTTGAAGGCTCCTATATGGGGGGCGCTTACAATGAGCAGTTCTTC	CSVEGSYMGGAYNEQFF
TRBJ2-3	NA	TRBV15	NA	TGTGCCACCAGCAGATTGGGACCGGGCACAGATACGCAGTATTTT	CATSRLGPGTDTQYF
TRBJ2-1	NA	TRBV11-2	TRBD2	TGTGCCAGCCGTAGGCAAGGACTAGCGGGGGGCAATGAGCAGTTCTTC	CASRRQGLAGGNEQFF
TRBJ2-7	NA	TRBV7-3	NA	TGTGCCAGCAGCTTGTTAGCAGGGACGAGCTACGAGCAGTACTTC	CASSLLAGTSYEQYF
TRBJ1-5	few	TRBV27	TRBD1	TGTGCCAGCAGAACAGGGGGCAATAGCAATCAGCCCCAGCATTTT	CASRTGGNSNQPQHF
TRBJ2-7	NA	TRBV13	TRBD1	TGTGCCAGCAGCTTCGGGCAGGGGGCCGAGCAGTACTTC	CASSFGQGAEQYF
TRBJ1-1	NA	TRBV25-1	NA	TGTGCCAGCAGTGAATTCGGGAAGAACACTGAAGCTTTCTTT	CASSEFGKNTEAFF
TRBJ1-2	NA	TRBV6-1	NA	TGTGCCAGCAGTGAAGGCAGCTATGGCTACACCTTC	CASSEGSYGYTF
TRBJ2-2	NA	TRBV5-8	NA	TGTGCCAGCAGCTTGGAGGCAGGGAGAGGGGAGCTGTTTTTT	CASSLEAGRGELFF
TRBJ1-2	NA	TRBV19	TRBD1	TGTGCCAGTAGTCCGACAGGGCACTATGGCTACACCTTC	CASSPTGHYGYTF
TRBJ2-5	NA	TRBV28	NA	TGTGCCAGCGGGGACCTTGGACTGAGACAAGAGACCCAGTACTTC	CASGDLGLRQETQYF
TRBJ2-5	NA	TRBV2	NA	TGTGCCAGCAGTGAAAGGCTAATCACCCCCTACTTC	CASSERLITPYF
TRBJ2-2	NA	TRBV5-1	TRBD1	TGCGCCAGCAGCCAGAACGGACAGGGGAACACCGGGGAGCTGTTTTTT	CASSQNGQGNTGELFF
TRBJ2-7	few	TRBV9	NA	TGTGCCAGCAGCGTGGGGGGTACGTGGTCCTACGAGCAGTACTTC	CASSVGGTWSYEQYF
TRBJ1-5	NA	TRBV5-1	NA	TGCGCCAGCAGCCTACTTGATAGCGTCAGGAATAGCAATCAGCCCCAGCATTTT	CASSLLDSVRNSNQPQHF